The clone carrying this TCR beta chain showed up just a few times. Its antigen is as yet unknown. The germline gives CDR1 MNHEY, CDR2 SVGEGT. Between the trimmed V and J ends, which lost 5 bases and 0 bases, there was a span of 11 bases. The CDR3 runs to 16 residues. This sample was included in a study of T-cell memory formation after mild COVID-19. TCRdb re-called the 5' RACE reads with MiXCR, one entry per CDR3 protein. The sample yields 200,000 to 250,000 distinct CDR3 sequences, approximately 9% seen once. Notes on the study in general: Second-wave clones that peaked on day 37 lacked confirmed SARS-CoV-2 specificity. Memory cells collected pre-infection included some clones that later responded, suggesting cross-reactive memory joined.

V and J are TRBV6-2 or TRBV6-3 and TRBJ1-6; no clear D. Specimen: PBMCs or a T cell subset sorted from them (not recorded which). The receptor comes from a man in his late teens or twenties who had mild COVID-19 (a few samples of this study predate the infection). Cell type and time point are not known. CDR3 sequence reads: CASSRAGGSYNSPLHF. CDR3 sequence (DNA): TGTGCCAGCAGTCGGGCCGGTGGCTCCTATAATTCACCCCTCCACTTT.